This T cell receptor beta chain is from a study of T cell responses to AZD1222 COVID-19 vaccine (dated by TCRdb to about 2021). In terms of the full investigation: A total of under 250 trial participants underwent TCR sequencing, of whom approximately 200 had received two doses of AZD1222 and roughly 26 had received two doses of the MenACWY control vaccine. Enrollment into the trials was organized by age into subgroups of 18-55, 56-69 and 70-plus years, and those subgroups contained about 160, 30 and 59 TCR-sequenced participants, respectively.

In the case of this clone: This receptor's antigen is unknown. Base quality data are lacking; no much larger clone is found one base away.

This specimen's time point label, per the study, means: about 28 days (+/-7) after the second vaccine dose. AZD1222 recipients with second doses at about 4 weeks or about 12 weeks were pooled, because spike-specific TCR depth and breadth did not differ between schedules. Samples from vaccinated people were obtained from the UK trials COV001 and COV002, which included a single-blind randomized controlled phase 2/3 trial of AZD1222 (ChAdOx1 nCoV-19) in healthy adults. Trial participant PBMC samples were collected at day 0 and day 28 after the second dose for TCRbeta chain sequencing. Points the paper makes about the study in general: Reportedly, almost half of the unique spike-specific TCRs recognized epitopes lying outside the regions that are mutated in the B.1.351 and B.1.1.7 variants. The 56-69-year group was small, and its depth increase did not reach significance, likely because of low power. Conclusions about previously exposed vaccinees were limited because only six AZD1222 recipients were SARS-CoV-2 seropositive at baseline. After two AZD1222 doses, both the breadth and the depth of spike-specific TCRs were significantly higher than at day 0 and than in MenACWY recipients. Because no day 14 peak-response samples were available, repertoires were characterized only after the peak T cell response. Most participants were white British and females outnumbered males, and the authors suggested that clonal diversity may have been underestimated. Vaccine-associated CD4 TCRs spanned the whole spike protein, with dominant responses in regions 160-218 and 743-854.

According to the germline V gene, CDR1 reads MDHEN and CDR2 reads SYDVKM. The germline ends are 8 bases apart after V is trimmed by 2 bases and J by 6 bases. The CDR3 spans 13 residues, from the cysteine through the phenylalanine. The sequence is cut down to CDR3 DNA, 39 bases in frame from base 1. The CDR3 regions of human TCRbeta chains were analyzed by immunosequencing. The source study handled its data this way. Repertoire TCRs were matched against a reference library of SARS-CoV-2-specific TCRs generated with the MIRA antigen-specificity platform. Breadth was defined as the fraction of unique TCRs that were SARS-CoV-2-associated, and depth was defined as the fraction of total T cells that were SARS-CoV-2-associated. Using the MIRA data, each spike-specific TCR was mapped to the spike region that the TCR reacts to and placed in a CD4 or CD8 class. Log10-transformed breadth and depth values were compared by one-way ANOVA with Sidak's multiple comparisons tests. TCRdb obtained this table from immuneACCESS and retained in-frame rearrangements with V and J assigned. These tables miss some clones; where compared with another copy, unresolved V genes account for less than half of the shortfall, and the remainder is unexplained. Clone size and V and J calls were adopted from that table, with D and trimming inferred from the DNA. Present in this sample are under 150,000 clones, roughly nine tenths of which were seen just once. The ten largest make up around 1.5% of the sample.

This TCR was recovered from an adult who received the AZD1222 COVID-19 vaccine. The sequences come from peripheral blood, collected 28 days after the second AZD1222 dose. Recombination joined TRBV28 with TRBJ1-5, with the identity of the D gene unclear. The nucleotides read TGTGCCAGCAGTTTAGAGATTGGTCAGCCCCAGCATTTT. Its protein product is CASSLEIGQPQHF.